The following is a TCR beta chain sequence with its context. The target antigen is unknown. The PCR contained 60 Vbeta and 13 Jbeta primers. The repertoire was sequenced with immunoSEQ multiplex PCR; TCRdb's copy has only in-frame clones and lacks some. The sample consists of 170,000 or so clones, roughly four fifths of them appearing once. These data come from a study of cytomegalovirus exposure and HLA in healthy donors. Looking at the study overall: Within the Caucasian-associated ancestry cluster were more than 75% of the roughly 360 genotyped donors.

The study, taken as a whole, reports: The study had only CMV serostatus as immune exposure information. In vitro assays verified that three CMV-associated chains recognized CMV antigens specifically. In a later analysis, donors in an Asian-associated ancestry cluster reportedly had fewer N-insertions in productive TCRs than the cohort mean.

The trim removed 3 bases at V and 0 bases at J, leaving 6 bases unmatched. Germline V gene lookup returns CDR1 SGHRS and CDR2 YFSETQ. The CDR3 sequence is 16 residues long. The sequence was collected from a man aged 45-60 years in good health and CMV-seronegative. The sequenced material came from PBMCs. The V gene is TRBV5-1, the J gene TRBJ1-1, with 9 bases aligning to TRBD1. CDR3: CASSYGTGNMNTEAFF. The CDR3 nucleotides read TGCGCCAGCAGCTATGGGACAGGGAACATGAACACTGAAGCTTTCTTT.